The clone carrying this T cell receptor beta chain was seen a few times. As yet, its antigen is unknown. This specimen belongs to a study of T-cell memory formation after mild COVID-19. 5'RACE primed from the constant segment yielded TCR alpha and TCR beta cDNA libraries bearing sample barcodes and UMIs. TCRdb recomputed calls from the 5' RACE reads with MiXCR, one row per CDR3 protein. The repertoire holds roughly 450,000 distinct CDR3 sequences, with roughly 20% as singletons. Germline V lookup: CDR1 SNHLY, CDR2 FYNNEI. CDR3 size: 16 residues. With 6 bases clipped from V and 5 bases from J, the junction kept 13 bases outside the gene matches. Study-level points and caveats: Memory sampled before infection contained some responding clones, suggesting cross-reactive memory joined.

This clonotype was obtained from an adult woman who had mild COVID-19 (a few samples of this study predate the infection). Cell type and time point are not known. Sequenced sample: PBMCs or a T cell subset sorted from them (not recorded which). The chain joins TRBV2 to TRBJ1-1; 9 positions match TRBD1. DNA of the CDR3: TGTGCCAGCAGCGAAAACACAGGGGGCGCGGGAACTGAAGCTTTCTTT. This translates into CASSENTGGAGTEAFF. The whole variable domain, filled in from reference TRBV2 and TRBJ1-1, reads EPEVTQTPSHQVTQMGQEVILRCVPISNHLYFYWYRQILGQKVEFLVSFYNNEISEKSEIFDDQFSVERPDGSNFTLKIRSTKLEDSAMYFCASSENTGGAGTEAFFGQGTRLTVV.